The 20 T cell receptor beta chains below were found in one sample sequenced in a study of shared clonotypes between healthy human individuals. TCRdb's copy holds only in-frame clones and misses some; the assay was immunoSEQ multiplex PCR. Among roughly 2.2 million clones listed, just over 90% were seen once. The specimen sequenced was naive CD4+ T cells from PBMCs. Subset specified: CD45RA+ positively selected. These receptors were taken from a man aged 18 to 35 in good health. Some clones in this sample may be carry-over from other donors' samples.

The chain employs TRBV7-9 and TRBJ2-3, with D possibly being TRBD1 (6 bases). V lost 5 bases, J lost 0 bases, and 12 bases lay in between. In germline, CDR1 is SEHNR, CDR2 FQNEAQ (reference sequence). The CDR3 runs to 15 residues. CDR3 bases: TGTGCCAGCAGCGAGACAGGACTCAGCACAGATACGCAGTATTTT. This encodes CASSETGLSTDTQYF.

The chain recombines TRBV27 with TRBJ2-1; the match to TRBD2 covers 7 bases. The V gene end was trimmed by 4 bases and the J gene end by 2 bases; junction bases not matched to a gene: 8. This CDR3 has 16 amino acids. The V gene's germline CDR1 is MNHEY and CDR2 SMNVEV (reference sequence). Here the CDR3 reads CASSSPIGTTYNEQFF. CDR3 DNA sequence: TGTGCCAGCAGTTCCCCAATCGGGACTACCTACAATGAGCAGTTCTTC.

The CDR3 region has the DNA TGTGCCAGCAGTGAATCAGGGGGTCGGGAGACCCAGTACTTC. Amino acids: CASSESGGRETQYF. This rearrangement joins TRBV25-1 to TRBJ2-5, with 7 bases lining up with TRBD1. Germline lookup yields CDR1 MGHDK and CDR2 SYGVNS. J lost 5 bases, V lost 1 base, and 4 bases had no gene match. The CDR3 contains 14 residues.

The J gene is TRBJ1-1, the V gene TRBV5-1; possible D gene TRBD1, 5 bases. The V and J ends lost 0 bases and 6 bases respectively, with 15 bases between them. There are 15 residues in the CDR3. Germline loops: CDR1 SGHRS, CDR2 YFSETQ. The CDR3 sequence: CASSLAGVRGAEAFF. The DNA of the CDR3 is TGCGCCAGCAGCTTGGCCGGCGTCCGGGGGGCTGAAGCTTTCTTT.

The chain employs TRBV28 and TRBJ1-5; tentative D call: TRBD1 (6 bases). The CDR3 has 16 residues. Looked up from germline, CDR1 is MDHEN and CDR2 is SYDVKM. The V and J ends lost 4 bases and 2 bases respectively, with 15 bases between them. CDR3 nucleotide sequence: TGTGCCAGCAGTTATTCACAGGGAAGAGGCAATCAGCCCCAGCATTTT. It codes for CASSYSQGRGNQPQHF.

The gene calls are TRBV7-9 and TRBJ2-2; no clear D gene. V gave up 5 bases and J gave up 7 bases, with 11 bases separating them. Germline CDR1 SEHNR, CDR2 FQNEAQ (reference sequence). This CDR3 has 13 amino acids. In nucleotides, the CDR3 is TGTGCCAGCAGCCCAGGACCGGTCGGGGAGCTGTTTTTT. Amino acid sequence: CASSPGPVGELFF.

The chain joins TRBV6-1 to TRBJ1-5; D is unresolved. Trimming removed 3 bases at V and 0 bases at J, with 21 bases between. Germline V lookup: CDR1 MNHNS, CDR2 SASEGT. The CDR3 sequence is 19 residues long. The CDR3 DNA reads TGTGCCAGCAGTGATCGCCCGGTGCATGGCCAAAATAGCAATCAGCCCCAGCATTTT. Its protein is CASSDRPVHGQNSNQPQHF.

J is TRBJ1-3 and V is TRBV7-6, with D hard to call. The germline gives CDR1 SGHVS, CDR2 FNYEAQ. CDR3 size: 16 residues. The V and J ends lost 5 bases and 0 bases respectively, with 14 bases between them. The CDR3 nucleotides read TGTGCCAGCAGCCCCGTTGAGAGTATCTCTGGAAACACCATATATTTT. This sequence encodes CASSPVESISGNTIYF.

The chain links TRBV28 to TRBJ1-1, with 10 bases matching TRBD1. V was clipped by 8 bases and J by 4 bases; unmatched bases: 7. Looked up from germline, CDR1 is MDHEN and CDR2 is SYDVKM. This CDR3 region has 14 residues. CDR3 sequence (DNA): TGTGCCAGCGTCTGGGACAGGGGAGTCACTGAAGCTTTCTTT. This gives the protein CASVWDRGVTEAFF.

J is TRBJ2-1 and V is TRBV7-7, with 7 positions matching TRBD2. The CDR3 covers 14 residues. Germline CDR1 SSHAT, CDR2 FNYEAQ (reference sequence). Trimming at V came to 6 bases and at J to 4 bases, leaving 6 bases not matched to a gene. The CDR3 DNA follows: TGTGCCAGCAGTAGTAGCGGGCCTTACAATGAGCAGTTCTTC. Protein: CASSSSGPYNEQFF.

The V and J genes are TRBV5-1 and TRBJ2-5, with 11 bases that match TRBD2. The germline gives CDR1 SGHRS, CDR2 YFSETQ. The V segment lost 1 base and the J segment 4 bases; nucleotides outside the gene matches: 3. The CDR3 totals 15 residues. CDR3: CASSLSLAGGETQYF. The CDR3 DNA reads TGCGCCAGCAGCTTGTCCCTAGCGGGAGGAGAGACCCAGTACTTC. Together with reference TRBV5-1 and TRBJ2-5, the CDR3 gives the full variable domain: KAGVTQTPRYLIKTRGQQVTLSCSPISGHRSVSWYQQTPGQGLQFLFEYFSETQRNKGNFPGRFSGRQFSNSRSEMNVSTLELGDSALYLCASSLSLAGGETQYFGPGTRLLVL.

The V gene is TRBV7-9, the J gene TRBJ2-3; 7 bases are shared with TRBD1. The V and J ends lost 5 bases and 7 bases, in that order; junction bases with no gene match: 3. Germline lookup yields CDR1 SEHNR and CDR2 FQNEAQ (reference sequence). The CDR3 totals 12 residues. The DNA of the CDR3 is TGTGCCAGCAGCACACAGGGGCATACGCAGTATTTT. Translating it yields CASSTQGHTQYF. Full variable domain (rest looked up from reference TRBV7-9 and TRBJ2-3): DTGVSQNPRHKITKRGQNVTFRCDPISEHNRLYWYRQTLGQGPEFLTYFQNEAQLEKSRLLSDRFSAERPKGSFSTLEIQRTEQGDSAMYLCASSTQGHTQYFGPGTRLTVL.

The gene calls are TRBV19 and TRBJ1-2, with TRBD1 identical over 7 bases. Germline-derived CDR1 and CDR2 are LNHDA and SQIVND (reference sequence). J lost 1 base, V lost 7 bases, and 9 bases had no gene match. The CDR3 has 15 amino acids. The CDR3 DNA reads as TGTGCCAGTATGGCCCGACAGGGCGGTAACTATGGCTACACCTTC. Translating gives CASMARQGGNYGYTF.

This chain uses TRBV5-6 with TRBJ2-5; D possibly uses TRBD1 or TRBD2 (6 bases each). CDR1 SGHDT and CDR2 YYEEEE come from the germline V gene. Trimming removed 3 bases at V and 2 bases at J, with 14 bases between. This CDR3 spans 15 amino acids. This CDR3 is CASSSDRGLQETQYF. CDR3 DNA: TGTGCCAGCAGCTCGGACCGGGGGCTTCAAGAGACCCAGTACTTC. Complete variable domain (other parts from reference TRBV5-6 and TRBJ2-5): DAGVTQSPTHLIKTRGQQVTLRCSPKSGHDTVSWYQQALGQGPQFIFQYYEEEERQRGNFPDRFSGHQFPNYSSELNVNALLLGDSALYLCASSSDRGLQETQYFGPGTRLLVL.

This clone occurred once. This chain joins TRBV20-1 and TRBJ2-7; D gene ambiguous. Per the germline V gene, CDR1 is DFQATT and CDR2 is SNEGSKA (reference sequence). Between the trimmed V and J ends, which lost 6 bases and 4 bases, there was a span of 10 bases. CDR3 length: 11 amino acids. DNA of the CDR3: TGCAGTGCCCACAACCAATACGAGCAGTACTTC. Its protein product is CSAHNQYEQYF.

CDR3 sequence (DNA): TGTGCCAGCGGGTCTTCTAGCGGGGGAAGCTCCTACAATGAGCAGTTCTTC. Protein sequence: CASGSSSGGSSYNEQFF. This rearrangement joins TRBV28 to TRBJ2-1; 10 positions match TRBD2. The CDR3 has 17 residues. With V trimmed by 8 bases and J by 0 bases, 10 bases remained unmatched. Germline CDR1 reads MDHEN; CDR2 reads SYDVKM. The complete variable domain, with remaining parts taken from reference TRBV28 and TRBJ2-1, reads DVKVTQSSRYLVKRTGEKVFLECVQDMDHENMFWYRQDPGLGLRLIYFSYDVKMKEKGDIPEGYSVSREKKERFSLILESASTNQTSMYLCASGSSSGGSSYNEQFFGPGTRLTVL.

This chain joins TRBV28 and TRBJ2-1; a possible D gene is TRBD2 (5 bases). This CDR3 is built from 16 residues. V was cut by 3 bases and J by 5 bases, with 17 bases left in between. The germline CDR1 and CDR2 sequences are MDHEN and SYDVKM. Here the CDR3 reads CASSFNRWERNNEQFF. CDR3 nucleotide sequence: TGTGCCAGCAGTTTCAATAGGTGGGAGAGGAACAATGAGCAGTTCTTC.

A remark on this clone: Within the sample, other DNA sequences also encode this same CDR3. The V gene is TRBV7-2, the J gene TRBJ1-3; a possible D gene is TRBD1 (5 bases). The germline V and J ends were trimmed by 5 bases and 7 bases, with 9 bases remaining between them. CDR1 is SGHTA and CDR2 is FQGNSA in the germline V gene. The CDR3 runs 12 residues. The CDR3 DNA reads TGTGCCAGCAGCCTATGGGGGAACACCATATATTTT. Translating it yields CASSLWGNTIYF.

The gene calls are TRBV7-9 and TRBJ2-5, with TRBD2 identical over 13 bases. The V gene end was trimmed by 4 bases and the J gene end by 8 bases; junction bases not matched to a gene: 4. Germline V gene lookup returns CDR1 SEHNR and CDR2 FQNEAQ (reference sequence). The CDR3 is 14 residues long. The CDR3 nucleotides are TGTGCCAGCAGCTCCGGGACTAGCGGGACCACCCAGTACTTC. It codes for CASSSGTSGTTQYF.

The V gene is TRBV5-1, the J gene TRBJ1-3; D unclear. With 4 bases removed from V and 0 bases from J, the gap between germline ends came to 14 bases. CDR3 size: 16 residues. CDR1 is SGHRS, CDR2 YFSETQ, per germline. Here the CDR3 reads CASSGRGPSSGNTIYF. The CDR3 DNA follows: TGCGCCAGCAGCGGGCGAGGACCGAGCTCTGGAAACACCATATATTTT.